The 17 T cell receptor beta chains listed next were all sequenced from one sample in a study of blood T cell repertoires in COVID-19. The data were produced by immunoSEQ multiplex PCR, yet TCRdb's version contains in-frame clones alone and is incomplete. The sample includes under 15,000 clones, around 76% of them seen just once. The sequenced sample consisted of peripheral blood. Receptor source: a woman aged 80 or older with acute or convalescent COVID-19.

The V and J genes are TRBV18 and TRBJ1-2; unclear D gene. Germline CDR1 is KGHSH and CDR2 is LQKENI. The CDR3 length is 15 residues. With 3 bases removed from V and 1 base from J, the gap between germline ends came to 12 bases. This CDR3 is CASSPALESNYGYTF. CDR3 in DNA: TGTGCCAGCTCACCCGCCCTCGAGAGTAACTATGGCTACACCTTC.

The chain joins TRBV18 to TRBJ2-7, with unresolved D. Trimming stripped 4 bases from V and 0 bases from J, with 4 bases between. The CDR3 has 12 amino acids. Germline-derived CDR1 and CDR2 are KGHSH and LQKENI. CDR3 coding DNA: TGTGCCAGCTCACGGGCCTCCTACGAGCAGTACTTC. Translation: CASSRASYEQYF.

This clone was recorded only once. The chain carries TRBV11-3 and TRBJ2-7; TRBD1 matches at 9 bases. Germline loops: CDR1 SGHNT, CDR2 YENEEA. The CDR3 has 17 amino acids. With 4 bases clipped from V and 2 bases from J, the junction kept 12 bases outside the gene matches. The CDR3 coding sequence is TGTGCCAGCAGCTCCGGGAACCCTGGACAGGGGCCCTACGAGCAGTACTTC. It yields the protein CASSSGNPGQGPYEQYF.

This sequence joins TRBV3-1 (or the pseudogene TRBV3-2) and TRBJ2-1, with D uncertain. Germline assignment: CDR1 LGHDT and CDR2 YNNKEL (reference sequence). The CDR3 is 14 residues long. V lost 1 base and J lost 4, with 8 bases in between. CDR3: CASSQATVYNEQFF. CDR3 bases: TGTGCCAGCAGCCAAGCAACAGTTTACAATGAGCAGTTCTTC.

The gene calls are TRBV10-2 and TRBJ2-5; no definite D call. Germline lookup yields CDR1 WSHSY and CDR2 SAAADI. The CDR3 consists of 13 residues. V shed 4 bases and J shed 1 base, with 7 bases lying between them. CDR3 residues: CASSVVLQETQYF. As DNA, the CDR3 is TGCGCCAGCAGTGTTGTACTCCAAGAGACCCAGTACTTC.

The rearrangement joins TRBV7-4 to TRBJ1-1; 11 bases are shared with TRBD1. The germline V gene encodes CDR1 SGHVT and CDR2 SQSDAQ. This CDR3 is built from 15 residues. J lost 1 base, V lost 5 bases, and 3 bases had no gene match. CDR3 nucleotides: TGTGCCAGCAGCCTTGGGACAGGGGGGAACACTGAAGCTTTCTTT. Amino acids: CASSLGTGGNTEAFF.

The V call is TRBV12-3 or TRBV12-4, the J call TRBJ1-1, with D unclear. The CDR3 contains 13 residues. V was trimmed by 3 bases and J by 1 base, leaving 6 bases between them. For the CDR3, the DNA is TGTGCCAGCAGTTTGGGAGCGAACACTGAAGCTTTCTTT. Amino acids: CASSLGANTEAFF.

J is TRBJ1-1 and V is TRBV3-1 (or the pseudogene TRBV3-2); D gene unclear. Trimming left V 6 bases short and J 5 bases short, with 7 bases between. CDR1 LGHDT and CDR2 YNNKEL come from the germline V gene (reference sequence). The CDR3 is 11 amino acids. The chain's CDR3 is CASRRETEAFF. Written as DNA, the CDR3 is TGTGCCAGCAGGAGAGAGACTGAAGCTTTCTTT.

The chain employs TRBV6-5 and TRBJ1-5; D is perhaps TRBD1 (5 bases). The CDR3 is 13 residues long. Germline CDR1 and CDR2: MNHEY and SVGAGI. The V gene lost 5 bases and the J gene lost 11 bases, with 16 bases spanning the gap. The CDR3 coding sequence is TGTGCCAGCAGTCCTAGGGGTAGTCGGACCCAGCATTTT. Its protein is CASSPRGSRTQHF.

J is TRBJ2-1 and V is TRBV18; 10 nucleotides line up with TRBD1. CDR1 and CDR2 from the germline V gene are KGHSH and LQKENI. After removal of 3 bases from V and 8 bases from J, the junction contained 1 base not matched to a gene. The CDR3 runs to 13 residues. The CDR3 nucleotides are TGTGCCAGCTCACCGGACAGGGGGGATGAGCAGTTCTTC. This translates into CASSPDRGDEQFF.

This clone was detected only a few times. This chain joins TRBV5-1 and TRBJ1-1; D is uncertain. Germline CDR1 and CDR2: SGHRS and YFSETQ. V dropped 2 bases and J dropped 4 bases, with 6 bases sitting between them. The CDR3 covers 12 residues. CDR3 coding DNA: TGCGCCAGCAGCTTAGCTCCCACTGAAGCTTTCTTT. Translation: CASSLAPTEAFF.

The gene calls are TRBV5-5 and TRBJ1-6, with D hard to call. CDR1 and CDR2 from the germline V gene are SGHKS and YYEKEE (reference sequence). The CDR3 sequence is 14 residues long. V dropped 4 bases and J dropped 0 bases, with 5 bases sitting between them. The CDR3 DNA follows: TGTGCCAGCAGCGATAGCTCCTATAATTCACCCCTCCACTTT. Protein: CASSDSSYNSPLHF.

This chain joins TRBV6-2 or TRBV6-3 and TRBJ1-1; no definite D call. The V gene lost 4 bases and the J gene lost 5 bases, with 8 bases spanning the gap. CDR3 size: 12 residues. Germline assignment: CDR1 MNHEY and CDR2 SVGEGT. The chain's CDR3 is CASSWYSTEAFF. The CDR3 region has the DNA TGTGCCAGCAGTTGGTATAGTACTGAAGCTTTCTTT.

This clone was seen a few times. This chain connects TRBV20-1 to TRBJ2-7; D may be TRBD2 (6 bases). This CDR3 spans 10 amino acids. Trimming left V 5 bases short and J 6 bases short, with 8 bases between. Germline V gives CDR1 DFQATT, CDR2 SNEGSKA (reference sequence). The CDR3 nucleotides are TGCAGTGCTGGGACTTTCGAGCAGTACTTC. Translating it yields CSAGTFEQYF.

The CDR3 nucleotides are TGTGCCAGTAGTATGTTCGGGAGGGGGGAGACCCAGTACTTC. This translates into CASSMFGRGETQYF. The chain employs TRBV19 and TRBJ2-5; 8 bases match TRBD2. Trimming removed 3 bases from V and 5 bases from J; junction bases left unmatched: 5. The CDR3 is 14 amino acids. CDR1 is LNHDA and CDR2 is SQIVND in the germline V gene (reference sequence).

The chain joins TRBV9 to TRBJ1-1; 10 bases match TRBD1. Germline loops: CDR1 SGDLS, CDR2 YYNGEE. This CDR3 is built from 16 residues. Unmatched junction bases numbered 5, after V lost 3 bases and J lost 0 bases. The CDR3 region has the DNA TGTGCCAGCAGCGAGGGGACAGGGGTGATGAACACTGAAGCTTTCTTT. The encoded protein is CASSEGTGVMNTEAFF.

This chain links TRBV18 with TRBJ2-1, with TRBD2 identical over 9 bases. The CDR3 totals 15 residues. Losses at the gene ends were 5 bases for V and 8 bases for J; bases not matched to a gene: 10. Germline assignment: CDR1 KGHSH and CDR2 LQKENI. The CDR3: CASSTQSGTSYEQFF. For the CDR3, the DNA is TGTGCCAGCTCAACACAATCCGGGACTAGCTATGAGCAGTTCTTC.